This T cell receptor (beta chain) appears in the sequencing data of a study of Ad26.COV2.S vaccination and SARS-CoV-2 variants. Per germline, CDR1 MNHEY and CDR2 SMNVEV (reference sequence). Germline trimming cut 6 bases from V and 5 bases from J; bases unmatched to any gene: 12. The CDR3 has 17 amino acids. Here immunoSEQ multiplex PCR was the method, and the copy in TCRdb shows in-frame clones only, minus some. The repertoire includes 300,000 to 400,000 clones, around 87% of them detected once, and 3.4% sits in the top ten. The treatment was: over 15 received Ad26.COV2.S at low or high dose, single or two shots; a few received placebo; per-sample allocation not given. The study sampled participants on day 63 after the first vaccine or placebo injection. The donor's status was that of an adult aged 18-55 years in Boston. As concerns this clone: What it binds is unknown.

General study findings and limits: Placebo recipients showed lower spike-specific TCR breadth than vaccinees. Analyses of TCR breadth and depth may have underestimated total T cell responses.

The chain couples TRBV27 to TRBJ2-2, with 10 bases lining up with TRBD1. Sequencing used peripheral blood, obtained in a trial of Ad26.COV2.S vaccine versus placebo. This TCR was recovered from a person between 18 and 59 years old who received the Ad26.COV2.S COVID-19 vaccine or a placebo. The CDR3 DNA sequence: TGTGCCAGCAGGGGAACACACGGGACAGGGGAAACCGGGGAGCTGTTTTTT. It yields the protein CASRGTHGTGETGELFF.